This T cell receptor (beta chain) originates from a study of PD-1 blockade in mismatch repair-deficient tumors. Study-level information: All were previously treated, progressing patients with some twelve mismatch repair-deficient cancer types.

Repertoires were generated with immunoSEQ multiplex PCR, while TCRdb's copy carries only in-frame clones and drops some. The table has approximately 110,000 clones, approximately 80% seen once; the top ten hold less than 5.5%. This clone was seen more than once but under ten times. J lost 7 bases, V lost 5 bases, and 18 bases had no gene match. Germline CDR1 MDHEN, CDR2 SYDVKM. The CDR3 sequence is 18 residues long. All patients were mismatch repair deficient, assessed by either PCR or immunohistochemistry. TCR sequencing covered a few patients who responded to pembrolizumab. The source material was peripheral blood, sampled approximately 64 weeks after starting pembrolizumab. This TCR was recovered from an adult with mismatch repair-deficient cancer. The V call is TRBV28, the J call TRBJ2-1, with 9 bases that match TRBD2. This chain's CDR3 is CASSLYLGASGALNEQFF. The CDR3 region has the DNA TGTGCCAGCAGTCTCTACCTGGGGGCTAGCGGGGCCTTAAATGAGCAGTTCTTC.